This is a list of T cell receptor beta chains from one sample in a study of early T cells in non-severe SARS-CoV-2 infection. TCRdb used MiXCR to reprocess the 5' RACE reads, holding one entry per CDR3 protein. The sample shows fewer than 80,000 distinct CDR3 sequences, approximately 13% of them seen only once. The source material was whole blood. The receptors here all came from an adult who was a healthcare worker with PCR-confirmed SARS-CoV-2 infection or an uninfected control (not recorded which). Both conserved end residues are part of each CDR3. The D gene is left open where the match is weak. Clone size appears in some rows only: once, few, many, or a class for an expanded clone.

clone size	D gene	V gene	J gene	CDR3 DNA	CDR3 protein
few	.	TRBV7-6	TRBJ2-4	TGTGCCAGCAGCTTAGCCGTAGCCAAAAACATTCAGTACTTC	CASSLAVAKNIQYF
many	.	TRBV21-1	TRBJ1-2	TGTGCCAGCCGACAGGGTGGCTACACCTTC	CASRQGGYTF
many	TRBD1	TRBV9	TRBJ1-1	TGTGCCAGCAGCCCTGGACAGGGTGGGAGTGAAGCTTTCTTT	CASSPGQGGSEAFF
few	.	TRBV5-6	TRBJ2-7	TGTGCCAGCAGCCCCCTGGAGGCCTACGAGCAGTACTTC	CASSPLEAYEQYF
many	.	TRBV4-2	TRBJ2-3	TGTGCCAGCAGCCCCCTAACCCAGGGTACGGCAGATACGCAGTATTTT	CASSPLTQGTADTQYF
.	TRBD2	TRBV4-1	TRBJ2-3	TGCGCCAGCAGCCACACTAGCGGGAGGGACACCACAGATACGCAGTATTTT	CASSHTSGRDTTDTQYF
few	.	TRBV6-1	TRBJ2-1	TGTGCCAGCAGTGTTAGGTTTGCGGGGTTTGAGCAGTTCTTC	CASSVRFAGFEQFF
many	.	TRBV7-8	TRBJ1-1	TGTGCCAGCAGCTTAGTTATCGGCGGTCAGGGAACGAACACTGAAGCTTTCTTT	CASSLVIGGQGTNTEAFF
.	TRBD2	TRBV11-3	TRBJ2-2	TGTGCCAGCACCCCGCGAGCGGGAGGCCACACCGGGGAGCTGTTTTTT	CASTPRAGGHTGELFF
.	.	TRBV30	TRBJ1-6	TGTGCCTGGGGACCTTGGGATAATTCACCCCTCCACTTT	CAWGPWDNSPLHF
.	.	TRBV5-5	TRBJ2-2	TGTGCCAGCAGTCAGGACAGCGCGAACACCGGGGAGCTGTTTTTT	CASSQDSANTGELFF
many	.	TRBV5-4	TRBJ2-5	TGTGCCAGCAGCTTGGGGGGAAGCGGACAAGAGACCCAGTACTTC	CASSLGGSGQETQYF
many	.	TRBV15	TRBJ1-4	TGTGCCACCAGCAGAGATGGTCAAACAAATGAAAAACTGTTTTTT	CATSRDGQTNEKLFF
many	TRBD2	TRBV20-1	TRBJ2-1	TGCAGTGCTACCCCCGGCGGGAGCGGGAGCTCCTACAATGAGCAGTTCTTC	CSATPGGSGSSYNEQFF
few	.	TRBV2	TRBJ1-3	TGTGCCAGCAACAGGGAGACTGGAAACACCATATATTTT	CASNRETGNTIYF
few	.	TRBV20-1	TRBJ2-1	TGCAGTGCTAGGTCCGTGAGCTCCTACAATGAGCAGTTCTTC	CSARSVSSYNEQFF
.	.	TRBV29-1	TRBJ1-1	TGCAGCGCTCGACTAAACTCGCCGAACACTGAAGCTTTCTTT	CSARLNSPNTEAFF
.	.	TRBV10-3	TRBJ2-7	TGTGCCATCAGGGGGGAACAGACCACGGCCTACGAGCAGTACTTC	CAIRGEQTTAYEQYF
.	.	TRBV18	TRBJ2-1	TGTGCCAGCTCACGCGGCGGAGCGAACGAGCAGTTCTTC	CASSRGGANEQFF
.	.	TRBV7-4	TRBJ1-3	TGTGCCAGCAGCTTAACTAGAGCCTCAGGGCAGCTCCGAAACACCATATATTTT	CASSLTRASGQLRNTIYF
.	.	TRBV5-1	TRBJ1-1	TGCGCCAGCAGCCACGGAGGGACTGAAGCTTTCTTT	CASSHGGTEAFF
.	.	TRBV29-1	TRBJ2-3	TGCAGCGTTGAAGGGCGATCAGATACGCAGTATTTT	CSVEGRSDTQYF
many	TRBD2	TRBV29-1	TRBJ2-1	TGCAGCGTCGGCGGGGAGGGCCCTTCCTACAATGAGCAGTTCTTC	CSVGGEGPSYNEQFF